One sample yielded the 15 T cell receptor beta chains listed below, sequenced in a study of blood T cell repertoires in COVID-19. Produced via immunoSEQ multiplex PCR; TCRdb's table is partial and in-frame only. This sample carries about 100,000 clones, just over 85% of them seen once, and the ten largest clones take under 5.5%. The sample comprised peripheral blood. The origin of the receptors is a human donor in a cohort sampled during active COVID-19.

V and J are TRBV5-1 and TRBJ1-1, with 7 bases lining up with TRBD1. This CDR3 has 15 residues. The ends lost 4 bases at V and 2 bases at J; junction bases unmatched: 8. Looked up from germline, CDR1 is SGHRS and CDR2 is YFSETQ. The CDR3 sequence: CASSRDRAGNTEAFF. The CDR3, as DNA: TGCGCCAGCAGCCGCGACAGGGCGGGAAACACTGAAGCTTTCTTT.

CDR3 coding DNA: TGTGCCACGGGGTCGGGAGCTGGAGATACGCAGTATTTT. It encodes CATGSGAGDTQYF. The chain carries TRBV6-5 and TRBJ2-3, with TRBD2 as a possible D gene (6 bases). The CDR3 is made up of 13 amino acids. The V and J ends lost 10 bases and 5 bases respectively, with 16 bases between them. Germline values: CDR1 MNHEY, CDR2 SVGAGI.

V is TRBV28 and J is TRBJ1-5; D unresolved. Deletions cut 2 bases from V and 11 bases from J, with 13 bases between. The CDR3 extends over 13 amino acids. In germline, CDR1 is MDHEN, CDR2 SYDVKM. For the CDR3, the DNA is TGTGCCAGCAGTTTAGGCAGCCGACTAGCCCAGCATTTT. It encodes CASSLGSRLAQHF.

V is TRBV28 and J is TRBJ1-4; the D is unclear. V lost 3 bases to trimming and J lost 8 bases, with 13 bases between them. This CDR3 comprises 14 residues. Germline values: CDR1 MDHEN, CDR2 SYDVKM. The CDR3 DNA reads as TGTGCCAGCAGTTTTCCGGGGATAGGGGAAAAACTGTTTTTT. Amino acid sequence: CASSFPGIGEKLFF.

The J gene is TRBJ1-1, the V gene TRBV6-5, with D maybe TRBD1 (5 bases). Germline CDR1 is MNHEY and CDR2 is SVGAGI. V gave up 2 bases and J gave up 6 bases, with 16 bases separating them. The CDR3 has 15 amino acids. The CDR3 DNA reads TGTGCCAGCAGTTACCGTTCGGCAGGGCAGTCTGAAGCTTTCTTT. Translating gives CASSYRSAGQSEAFF.

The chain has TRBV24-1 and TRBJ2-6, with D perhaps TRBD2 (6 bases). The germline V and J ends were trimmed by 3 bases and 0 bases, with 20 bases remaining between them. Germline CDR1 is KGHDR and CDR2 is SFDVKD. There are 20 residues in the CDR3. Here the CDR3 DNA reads TGTGCCACCAGTGATCCCGGTCGGCGGAGGGAAATCTCTGGGGCCAACGTCCTGACTTTC. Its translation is CATSDPGRRREISGANVLTF.

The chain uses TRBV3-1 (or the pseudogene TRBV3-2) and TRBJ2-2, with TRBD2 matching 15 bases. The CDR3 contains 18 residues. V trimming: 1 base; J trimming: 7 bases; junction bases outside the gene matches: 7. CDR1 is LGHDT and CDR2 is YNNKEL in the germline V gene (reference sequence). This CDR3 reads CASSQVGGLAGGLGELFF. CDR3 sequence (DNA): TGTGCCAGCAGCCAAGTGGGGGGACTAGCGGGAGGACTCGGGGAGCTGTTTTTT.

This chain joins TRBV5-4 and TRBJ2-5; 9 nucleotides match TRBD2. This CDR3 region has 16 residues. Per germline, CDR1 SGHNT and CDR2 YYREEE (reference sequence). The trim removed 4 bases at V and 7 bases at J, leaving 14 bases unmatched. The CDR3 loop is CASSPFGSGRMVTQYF. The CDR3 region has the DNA TGTGCCAGCAGCCCGTTTGGTAGCGGGAGAATGGTGACCCAGTACTTC.

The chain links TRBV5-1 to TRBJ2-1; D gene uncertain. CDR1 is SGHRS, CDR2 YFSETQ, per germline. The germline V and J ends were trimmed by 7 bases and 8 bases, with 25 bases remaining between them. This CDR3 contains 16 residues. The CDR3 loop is CASVQWAGTSPDEQFF. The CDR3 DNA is TGCGCCAGCGTTCAATGGGCCGGAACGAGTCCCGATGAGCAGTTCTTC. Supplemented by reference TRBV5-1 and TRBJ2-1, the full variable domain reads KAGVTQTPRYLIKTRGQQVTLSCSPISGHRSVSWYQQTPGQGLQFLFEYFSETQRNKGNFPGRFSGRQFSNSRSEMNVSTLELGDSALYLCASVQWAGTSPDEQFFGPGTRLTVL.

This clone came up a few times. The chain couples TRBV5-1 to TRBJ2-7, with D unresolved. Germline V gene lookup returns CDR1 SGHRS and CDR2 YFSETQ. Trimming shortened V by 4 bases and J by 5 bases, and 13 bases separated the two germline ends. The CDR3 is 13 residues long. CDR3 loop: CASSPISRDEQYF. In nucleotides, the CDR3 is TGCGCCAGCAGCCCCATTTCCCGGGACGAGCAGTACTTC.

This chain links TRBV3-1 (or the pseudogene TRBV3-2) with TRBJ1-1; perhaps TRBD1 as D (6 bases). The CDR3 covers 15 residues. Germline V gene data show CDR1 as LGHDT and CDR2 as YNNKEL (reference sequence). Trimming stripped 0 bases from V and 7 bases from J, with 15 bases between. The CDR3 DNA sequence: TGTGCCAGCAGCCAAGAGGGGACATTAAAGAATGAAGCTTTCTTT. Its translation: CASSQEGTLKNEAFF.

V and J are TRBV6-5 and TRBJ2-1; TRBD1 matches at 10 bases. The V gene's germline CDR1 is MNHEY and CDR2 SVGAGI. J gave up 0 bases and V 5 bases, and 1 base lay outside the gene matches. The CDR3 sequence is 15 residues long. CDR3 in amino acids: CASSRTGGSYNEQFF. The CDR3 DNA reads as TGTGCCAGCAGTCGGACAGGGGGCTCCTACAATGAGCAGTTCTTC.

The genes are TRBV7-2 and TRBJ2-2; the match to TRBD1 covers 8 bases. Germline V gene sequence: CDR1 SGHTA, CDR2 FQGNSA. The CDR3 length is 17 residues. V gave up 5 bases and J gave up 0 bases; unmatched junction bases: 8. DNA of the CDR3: TGTGCCAGCAGCGGTTTCGGGACAGGAACGAACACCGGGGAGCTGTTTTTT. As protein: CASSGFGTGTNTGELFF.

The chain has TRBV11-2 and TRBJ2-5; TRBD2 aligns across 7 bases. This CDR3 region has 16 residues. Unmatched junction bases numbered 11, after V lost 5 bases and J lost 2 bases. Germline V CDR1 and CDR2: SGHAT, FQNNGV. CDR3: CASSQTTSAIQETQYF. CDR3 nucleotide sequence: TGTGCCAGCAGCCAGACTACTAGCGCGATACAAGAGACCCAGTACTTC.

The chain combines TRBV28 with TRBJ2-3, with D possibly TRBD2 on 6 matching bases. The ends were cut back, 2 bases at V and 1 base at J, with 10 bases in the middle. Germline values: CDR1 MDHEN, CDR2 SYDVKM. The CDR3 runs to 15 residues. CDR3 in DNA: TGTGCCAGCAGTTTAACGGGAGCCCGCACAGATACGCAGTATTTT. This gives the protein CASSLTGARTDTQYF.